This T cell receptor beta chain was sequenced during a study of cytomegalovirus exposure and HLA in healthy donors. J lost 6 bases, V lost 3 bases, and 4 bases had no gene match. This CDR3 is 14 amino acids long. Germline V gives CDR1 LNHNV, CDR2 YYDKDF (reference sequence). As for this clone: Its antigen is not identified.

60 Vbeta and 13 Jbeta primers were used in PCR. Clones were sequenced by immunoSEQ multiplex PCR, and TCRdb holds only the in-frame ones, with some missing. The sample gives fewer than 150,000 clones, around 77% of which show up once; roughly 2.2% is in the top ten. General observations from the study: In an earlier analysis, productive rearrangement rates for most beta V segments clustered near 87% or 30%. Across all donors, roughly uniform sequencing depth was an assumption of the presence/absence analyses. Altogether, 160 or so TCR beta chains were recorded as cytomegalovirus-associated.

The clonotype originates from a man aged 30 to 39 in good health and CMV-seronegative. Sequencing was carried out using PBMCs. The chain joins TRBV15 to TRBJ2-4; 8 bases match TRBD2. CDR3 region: CATSSRAGGNIQYF. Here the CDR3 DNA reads TGTGCCACCAGCAGTCGCGCGGGAGGAAACATTCAGTACTTC. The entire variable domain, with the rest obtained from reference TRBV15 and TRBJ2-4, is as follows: DAMVIQNPRYQVTQFGKPVTLSCSQTLNHNVMYWYQQKSSQAPKLLFHYYDKDFNNEADTPDNFQSRRPNTSFCFLDIRSPGLGDTAMYLCATSSRAGGNIQYFGAGTRLSVL.